This TCR beta chain was sequenced during a study of siplizumab effects on memory and regulatory T cells. Trimming took 0 bases from V and 5 from J, leaving 11 bases between them. The CDR3 loop spans 15 amino acids. The germline gives CDR1 MNHNY, CDR2 SVGAGI (reference sequence). Findings of the study overall: To unstimulated subsets, only a minor fraction of alloreactive clones could be mapped. Greater diversity than memory cells seemed evident in naive T cells, which also appeared to be major alloresponse contributors. Versus under 35% in controls, the mappable alloreactive CD4+ clones averaged around 69% Treg-derived with siplizumab.

Libraries were prepared by immunoSEQ multiplex PCR; TCRdb keeps only in-frame clonotypes and omits some of them. In the table there are roughly 110,000 clones, around 93% of which are singletons. With regard to this clone: The antigen remains unidentified.

Sequencing input: non-Treg CD4+ T cells sorted from blood. This receptor was obtained from a human donor in good health. The chain recombines TRBV6-6 with TRBJ2-1; D is uncertain. In DNA, the CDR3 is TGTGCCAGCAGTTACTCCACTGATCGCGACAATGAGCAGTTCTTC. Translation: CASSYSTDRDNEQFF.